These 31 T cell receptor beta chains share one sample of origin, sequenced in a study of cytomegalovirus exposure and HLA in healthy donors. The repertoire was sequenced with immunoSEQ multiplex PCR; TCRdb's copy has only in-frame clones and lacks some. The profile shows over 200,000 clones, about nine tenths of them singletons. Sequencing was carried out using PBMCs. The receptors here all came from a woman aged 18 to 35 in good health and CMV-seropositive.

This clone was recorded a few times. The V gene is TRBV9, the J gene TRBJ2-7, with TRBD2 matching over 7 bases. The CDR3 covers 13 residues. Germline loops: CDR1 SGDLS, CDR2 YYNGEE. The V segment lost 2 bases and the J segment 4 bases; nucleotides outside the gene matches: 3. DNA for the CDR3: TGTGCCAGCAGCGTCCGTAGCGGGTACGAGCAGTACTTC. Its protein product is CASSVRSGYEQYF.

V and J are TRBV4-1 and TRBJ1-1; D gene ambiguous. Trimming took 6 bases from V and 0 from J, leaving 14 bases between them. Per the germline V gene, CDR1 is MGHRA and CDR2 is YSYEKL. The CDR3 runs 15 residues. The CDR3 loop reads CASRPSEGLNTEAFF. The CDR3 bases are TGCGCCAGCAGGCCTTCAGAGGGCCTGAACACTGAAGCTTTCTTT.

This chain joins TRBV4-1 and TRBJ2-3; D gene uncertain. CDR1 MGHRA and CDR2 YSYEKL come from the germline V gene. The CDR3 sequence is 16 residues long. V was clipped by 1 base and J by 1 base, with 12 bases between them. CDR3 nucleotide sequence: TGCGCCAGCAGCCAAGGATTGGAGATAGGCACAGATACGCAGTATTTT. Residues: CASSQGLEIGTDTQYF.

V usage is TRBV2 and J usage is TRBJ2-4, with unresolved D. Trimming took off 6 bases at V and 1 base at J, with 13 bases between the two ends. The germline CDR1 and CDR2 sequences are SNHLY and FYNNEI. The CDR3 covers 15 residues. CDR3 residues: CASRGPVSAKNIQYF. The CDR3 DNA reads TGTGCCAGCAGGGGCCCCGTCAGCGCCAAAAACATTCAGTACTTC.

The chain combines TRBV5-4 with TRBJ2-7; tentatively, D is TRBD2 (6 bases). The ends were cut back, 6 bases at V and 1 base at J, with 17 bases in the middle. Germline V gene data show CDR1 as SGHNT and CDR2 as YYREEE (reference sequence). The CDR3 has 15 amino acids. The CDR3 spells CASTEHSGDSYEQYF. For the CDR3, the DNA is TGTGCCAGCACCGAGCATAGCGGAGATTCCTACGAGCAGTACTTC.

The V and J genes are TRBV10-3 and TRBJ1-1, with D perhaps TRBD1 (5 bases). Trimming removed 6 bases from V and 8 bases from J, with 22 bases in between. The germline V gene has CDR1 ENHRY and CDR2 SYGVKD. This CDR3 is built from 15 residues. The CDR3 bases are TGTGCCATCAGGGGCGTGGAAGGGGCTACCGGCGAAGCTTTCTTT. Its protein is CAIRGVEGATGEAFF.

The V gene is TRBV5-1, the J gene TRBJ2-1; 7 bases fit TRBD2. This CDR3 is built from 16 residues. V trimming: 2 bases; J trimming: 2 bases; junction bases outside the gene matches: 7. The V gene's germline CDR1 is SGHRS and CDR2 YFSETQ. The CDR3 coding sequence is TGCGCCAGCAGCTTAAATCCGGGAGGTGCCTACAATGAGCAGTTCTTC. Residues: CASSLNPGGAYNEQFF.

The rearrangement uses TRBV2 and TRBJ2-7; TRBD2 matches 7 bases. CDR1 is SNHLY, CDR2 FYNNEI, per germline. J lost 3 bases, V lost 0 bases, and 8 bases had no gene match. The length of the CDR3 is 16 residues. CDR3 sequence: CASSEAEGRGIYEQYF. The CDR3 DNA sequence: TGTGCCAGCAGTGAAGCAGAAGGGCGGGGGATCTACGAGCAGTACTTC.

The J gene is TRBJ1-5, the V gene TRBV4-1; D is unclear. The CDR3 contains 15 residues. Germline loops: CDR1 MGHRA, CDR2 YSYEKL. The ends were cut back, 1 base at V and 11 bases at J, with 18 bases in the middle. The DNA for the CDR3 is TGCGCCAGCAGCCAAGCCGCGGGTGGCCCTAGGGCCCAGCATTTT. As protein: CASSQAAGGPRAQHF.

V usage is TRBV28 and J usage is TRBJ1-4; TRBD1 is a possible D gene (6 bases). Per the germline V gene, CDR1 is MDHEN and CDR2 is SYDVKM. With 4 bases removed from V and 3 bases from J, the gap between germline ends came to 9 bases. The CDR3 spans 14 residues. The CDR3: CASSSQGPNEKLFF. CDR3 coding DNA: TGTGCCAGCAGTTCACAGGGACCTAATGAAAAACTGTTTTTT. The whole variable domain, filled in from reference TRBV28 and TRBJ1-4, reads DVKVTQSSRYLVKRTGEKVFLECVQDMDHENMFWYRQDPGLGLRLIYFSYDVKMKEKGDIPEGYSVSREKKERFSLILESASTNQTSMYLCASSSQGPNEKLFFGSGTQLSVL.

The chain recombines TRBV15 with TRBJ1-5, with D tentatively TRBD1 (6 bases). Trimming shortened V by 4 bases and J by 4 bases, and 11 bases separated the two germline ends. The germline gives CDR1 LNHNV, CDR2 YYDKDF (reference sequence). The CDR3 has 14 residues. The CDR3 spells CATSITGRNQPQHF. As DNA, the CDR3 is TGTGCCACCAGCATAACAGGGAGAAATCAGCCCCAGCATTTT.

This clone came up many times. Here the CDR3 reads CASSKQGAGNTIYF. The CDR3 coding sequence is TGCGCCAGCAGCAAGCAGGGGGCTGGAAACACCATATATTTT. The genes are TRBV5-1 and TRBJ1-3, with TRBD1 identical over 7 bases. Germline V gene data show CDR1 as SGHRS and CDR2 as YFSETQ. The CDR3 is 14 residues long. J lost 2 bases, V lost 4 bases, and 3 bases had no gene match.

J is TRBJ1-2 and V is TRBV11-2; 10 positions match TRBD1. V shed 5 bases and J 3 bases; nucleotides not matched to a gene: 6. This CDR3 has 15 residues. The germline CDR1 and CDR2 sequences are SGHAT and FQNNGV. The CDR3 loop reads CASSPGTGVDYGYTF. The DNA for the CDR3 is TGTGCCAGCAGCCCCGGGACAGGGGTAGACTATGGCTACACCTTC.

The rearrangement uses TRBV5-6 and TRBJ2-5; D may be TRBD1 (5 bases). V was cut by 5 bases and J by 2 bases, with 22 bases left in between. CDR1 and CDR2 (germline): SGHDT, YYEEEE. This CDR3 is built from 17 residues. CDR3 amino acids: CASSPPFPVTEQETQYF. The CDR3 DNA follows: TGTGCCAGCAGTCCCCCTTTTCCAGTGACAGAACAAGAGACCCAGTACTTC.

The V call is TRBV5-5, the J call TRBJ1-1; 10 nucleotides match TRBD1. The CDR3 runs 14 residues. CDR1 is SGHKS and CDR2 is YYEKEE in the germline V gene (reference sequence). The V gene end was trimmed by 4 bases and the J gene end by 5 bases; junction bases not matched to a gene: 5. The CDR3 DNA reads as TGTGCCAGCAGCGTGGACAGGGGGTTGACTGAAGCTTTCTTT. Its protein is CASSVDRGLTEAFF.

The V and J genes are TRBV7-2 and TRBJ2-1; no clear D gene. Trimming took 1 base from V and 8 from J, leaving 9 bases between them. Per germline, CDR1 SGHTA and CDR2 FQGNSA. The CDR3 spans 13 residues. CDR3 DNA: TGTGCCAGCAGCTTAGTTCCTCTCGATGAGCAGTTCTTC. Its protein is CASSLVPLDEQFF. The variable domain in full, completed from reference TRBV7-2 and TRBJ2-1, reads GAGVSQSPSNKVTEKGKDVELRCDPISGHTALYWYRQSLGQGLEFLIYFQGNSAPDKSGLPSDRFSAERTGGSVSTLTIQRTQQEDSAVYLCASSLVPLDEQFFGPGTRLTVL.

The rearrangement uses TRBV19 and TRBJ1-2, with TRBD1 matching over 8 bases. The germline V gene has CDR1 LNHDA and CDR2 SQIVND (reference sequence). Trimming at V came to 8 bases and at J to 8 bases, leaving 16 bases not matched to a gene. This CDR3 contains 15 residues. CDR3 nucleotides: TGTGCCAGTCAAAAGGAGGGGACAGGAGGCGGGGGCTACACCTTC. This translates into CASQKEGTGGGGYTF.

This chain links TRBV18 with TRBJ2-3, with D tentatively TRBD1 (5 bases). CDR1 and CDR2 (germline): KGHSH, LQKENI. V shed 3 bases and J shed 5 bases, with 12 bases lying between them. CDR3 length: 14 residues. CDR3 sequence reads: CASSPGQGVDTQYF. In DNA, the CDR3 is TGTGCCAGCTCACCCGGCCAGGGCGTAGATACGCAGTATTTT.

J is TRBJ2-7 and V is TRBV18; D is ambiguous. Germline V gene data show CDR1 as KGHSH and CDR2 as LQKENI. This CDR3 is 14 amino acids long. V dropped 8 bases and J dropped 5 bases, with 19 bases sitting between them. CDR3 sequence: CASTETGFKDEQYF. CDR3 DNA sequence: TGTGCCAGCACAGAGACCGGCTTTAAGGACGAGCAGTACTTC. The full variable domain, completed using reference TRBV18 and TRBJ2-7, is NAGVMQNPRHLVRRRGQEARLRCSPMKGHSHVYWYRQLPEEGLKFMVYLQKENIIDESGMPKERFSAEFPKEGPSILRIQQVVRGDSAAYFCASTETGFKDEQYFGPGTRLTVT.

V and J are TRBV6-1 and TRBJ2-7; maybe TRBD2 (6 bases). From germline, CDR1 is MNHNS and CDR2 SASEGT. The CDR3 has 13 amino acids. V was cut by 6 bases and J by 5 bases, with 14 bases left in between. The CDR3 reads CASSPAGRNEQYF. CDR3 DNA sequence: TGTGCCAGCAGCCCAGCAGGGAGGAACGAGCAGTACTTC.

This clone was observed once. The chain is built from TRBV6-5 and TRBJ1-2; D is perhaps TRBD1 (6 bases). Germline assignment: CDR1 MNHEY and CDR2 SVGAGI. V was clipped by 6 bases and J by 5 bases, with 13 bases between them. The CDR3 covers 13 residues. The CDR3 here is CASRKSRGYGYTF. CDR3 DNA: TGTGCCAGCAGAAAATCTAGGGGGTATGGCTACACCTTC.

V and J are TRBV19 and TRBJ2-1; TRBD1 matches 8 bases. Germline lookup yields CDR1 LNHDA and CDR2 SQIVND (reference sequence). J was trimmed by 7 bases and V by 11 bases; bases with no gene match: 10. The CDR3 covers 13 residues. The CDR3 reads CAASRQGPNEQFF. CDR3 in DNA: TGTGCCGCATCCCGACAGGGGCCTAATGAGCAGTTCTTC.

This rearrangement joins TRBV6-6 to TRBJ2-1; D may be TRBD2 (7 bases). V dropped 0 bases and J dropped 8 bases, with 17 bases sitting between them. Germline CDR1 is MNHNY and CDR2 is SVGAGI (reference sequence). The CDR3 is made up of 16 amino acids. The CDR3 DNA reads TGTGCCAGCAGTTACTCGACGCGGGGGCTAACATATGAGCAGTTCTTC. It translates to CASSYSTRGLTYEQFF.

The chain carries TRBV27 and TRBJ2-5; D perhaps matches TRBD2 (5 bases). The germline V gene has CDR1 MNHEY and CDR2 SMNVEV (reference sequence). The CDR3 runs to 16 residues. Trimming removed 5 bases at V and 4 bases at J, with 20 bases between. The CDR3 here is CASSEGGSFVSETQYF. For the CDR3, the DNA is TGTGCCAGCAGTGAGGGTGGCAGTTTCGTATCAGAGACCCAGTACTTC.

CDR3 sequence (DNA): TGTGCCAGCAGCTGGAGACAGACAACTAATGAAAAACTGTTTTTT. It translates to CASSWRQTTNEKLFF. This chain connects TRBV11-2 to TRBJ1-4; perhaps TRBD1 as D (5 bases). The ends were cut back, 4 bases at V and 0 bases at J, with 9 bases in the middle. The CDR3 runs 15 residues. Germline V gene sequence: CDR1 SGHAT, CDR2 FQNNGV.

The rearrangement uses TRBV27 and TRBJ1-1, with D maybe TRBD1 (5 bases). Germline V gene sequence: CDR1 MNHEY, CDR2 SMNVEV (reference sequence). The V and J ends lost 4 bases and 5 bases respectively, with 14 bases between them. The CDR3 loop spans 14 amino acids. The CDR3 nucleotides read TGTGCCAGCAGTTATCAGGGCTTACGGACTGAAGCTTTCTTT. Translating it yields CASSYQGLRTEAFF.

This chain uses TRBV7-2 with TRBJ1-3, with 9 bases matching TRBD1. Germline assignment: CDR1 SGHTA and CDR2 FQGNSA. The CDR3 length is 15 residues. V dropped 5 bases and J dropped 5; count of bases not matched to a gene: 7. CDR3 region: CASSLRGQGRNTIYF. The CDR3 DNA reads TGTGCCAGCAGCCTCAGGGGACAGGGTAGAAACACCATATATTTT.

This clone was recorded only once. The chain combines TRBV10-3 with TRBJ1-4, with 11 bases that match TRBD1. Trimming took 6 bases from V and 6 from J; bases not matched to a gene: 3. The CDR3 is 14 residues long. The germline V gene encodes CDR1 ENHRY and CDR2 SYGVKD. CDR3 in DNA: TGTGCCATCAGCTCGGGACAGGGGGATGAAAAACTGTTTTTT. Translation: CAISSGQGDEKLFF.

V gene TRBV29-1 combines with J gene TRBJ2-1, with 9 nucleotides matching TRBD1. This CDR3 contains 14 residues. V was clipped by 1 base and J by 12 bases; unmatched bases: 10. Germline values: CDR1 SQVTM, CDR2 ANQGSEA. Here the CDR3 reads CSVEGDREGIGQFF. The CDR3, as DNA: TGCAGCGTTGAAGGGGACAGGGAGGGTATAGGGCAGTTCTTC.

V gene TRBV28 combines with J gene TRBJ1-1; unclear D gene. V was shortened by 4 bases and J by 0 bases, with 3 bases between the two germline ends. The CDR3 spans 12 residues. Germline assignment: CDR1 MDHEN and CDR2 SYDVKM. CDR3 protein: CASSSMNTEAFF. The CDR3 region has the DNA TGTGCCAGCAGTTCCATGAACACTGAAGCTTTCTTT.

Worth noting for this clone: Other DNA variants within this sample encode the same CDR3. The V gene is TRBV18, the J gene TRBJ2-7; D unclear. The V end was cut by 3 bases, the J end by 0 bases, with 6 bases between. CDR3 length: 13 amino acids. Germline assignment: CDR1 KGHSH and CDR2 LQKENI. The CDR3 nucleotides are TGTGCCAGCTCACCTCCTTCCTCCTACGAGCAGTACTTC. Its translation: CASSPPSSYEQYF.